What follows is one T cell receptor beta chain and its context. Per the original methods: Nucleated cell counts were estimated from reference gene primer amplification. Measured with immunoSEQ multiplex PCR; TCRdb has only the in-frame clones, and not every one. That table supplies the V and J calls and clone size; D and trimming were determined from the DNA. This table has under 200,000 clones, 88% appearing once. The entry originates in a study of blood T cell repertoires in COVID-19. The overall study: COVID-19 samples from acute and convalescent phases originated in the United States, Italy and Spain.

Germline V CDR1 and CDR2: MNHNY, SVGAGI (reference sequence). This CDR3 has 11 residues. Trimming removed 10 bases at V and 6 bases at J, with 12 bases between. The sample taken for sequencing was peripheral blood. The receptor's source is a man aged 35 to 55 with active or convalescent COVID-19. V gene TRBV6-6 combines with J gene TRBJ1-2, with D uncertain. DNA for the CDR3: TGTGCCACCGGAGAGGGAAATGGCTACACCTTC. Its protein is CATGEGNGYTF.